The 18 T cell receptor beta chains presented below share a single source sample, sequenced in a study of cytomegalovirus exposure and HLA in healthy donors. The study ran its PCR with 60 Vbeta and 13 Jbeta primers. The repertoire was sequenced with immunoSEQ multiplex PCR; TCRdb's copy has only in-frame clones and lacks some. The data hold over 90,000 clones, with around four fifths observed a single time. Material for sequencing was PBMCs. The receptors originated from a man between 35 and 55 years old in good health and CMV-seronegative.

The rearrangement uses TRBV5-8 and TRBJ2-1; 8 positions match TRBD1. The CDR3 has 12 amino acids. Germline CDR1 reads SGHTS; CDR2 reads YDEGEE. After removal of 2 bases from V and 10 bases from J, the junction contained 2 bases not matched to a gene. The CDR3 coding sequence is TGTGCCAGCAGCTTTTGGACAGGGGAGCAGTTCTTC. As protein: CASSFWTGEQFF.

This chain uses TRBV5-1 with TRBJ2-5; perhaps TRBD1 as D (6 bases). The germline gives CDR1 SGHRS, CDR2 YFSETQ. The CDR3 extends over 14 amino acids. V was clipped by 6 bases and J by 5 bases, with 17 bases between them. CDR3 nucleotide sequence: TGCGCCAGCACCCCGCAGGGGTTTGGTGAGACCCAGTACTTC. Encoded protein: CASTPQGFGETQYF.

This clone came up once. The chain carries TRBV11-2 and TRBJ1-6; perhaps TRBD1 as D (6 bases). The CDR3 is made up of 16 amino acids. Trimming removed 2 bases at V and 6 bases at J, with 14 bases between. Germline V gene sequence: CDR1 SGHAT, CDR2 FQNNGV. As DNA, the CDR3 is TGTGCCAGCAGCTTACCCCCACCAGGGGTTAATTCACCCCTCCACTTT. The encoded protein is CASSLPPPGVNSPLHF.

This clone appeared a single time. CDR3 amino acids: CAWTQPLDEVNTEAFF. CDR3 nucleotide sequence: TGTGCCTGGACCCAACCCTTAGATGAAGTGAACACTGAAGCTTTCTTT. The gene calls are TRBV30 and TRBJ1-1; D is undetermined. Trimming took off 4 bases at V and 0 bases at J, with 18 bases between the two ends. Germline CDR1 reads GTSNPN; CDR2 reads SVGIG (reference sequence). CDR3 length: 16 residues.

The V call is TRBV30, the J call TRBJ1-5; D remains unclear. The ends were cut back, 0 bases at V and 3 bases at J, with 12 bases in the middle. Germline V gene data show CDR1 as GTSNPN and CDR2 as SVGIG (reference sequence). This CDR3 is 15 amino acids long. This chain's CDR3 is CAWSVWSGYNQPQHF. The CDR3 region has the DNA TGTGCCTGGAGTGTATGGAGCGGATACAATCAGCCCCAGCATTTT.

This clone was detected only a few times. The chain carries TRBV5-6 and TRBJ1-6, with TRBD1 matching over 9 bases. Per the germline V gene, CDR1 is SGHDT and CDR2 is YYEEEE. The CDR3 spans 12 residues. Losses at the gene ends were 1 base for V and 14 bases for J; bases not matched to a gene: 1. The DNA for the CDR3 is TGTGCCAGCAGCTTGCGACAGGGGGCCCTCCACTTT. Amino acids: CASSLRQGALHF. The full variable domain, completed using reference TRBV5-6 and TRBJ1-6, is DAGVTQSPTHLIKTRGQQVTLRCSPKSGHDTVSWYQQALGQGPQFIFQYYEEEERQRGNFPDRFSGHQFPNYSSELNVNALLLGDSALYLCASSLRQGALHFGNGTRLTVT.

This clone has only one observation. J is TRBJ2-7 and V is TRBV7-9, with 7 bases lining up with TRBD1. Looked up from germline, CDR1 is SEHNR and CDR2 is FQNEAQ (reference sequence). Trimming took 4 bases from V and 3 from J; bases not matched to a gene: 12. The CDR3 runs to 16 residues. The CDR3, as DNA: TGTGCCAGCAGCTCAAACCCGGGACAGAGAAACTACGAGCAGTACTTC. Protein product: CASSSNPGQRNYEQYF. Filled out from reference TRBV7-9 and TRBJ2-7, the complete variable domain reads DTGVSQNPRHKITKRGQNVTFRCDPISEHNRLYWYRQTLGQGPEFLTYFQNEAQLEKSRLLSDRFSAERPKGSFSTLEIQRTEQGDSAMYLCASSSNPGQRNYEQYFGPGTRLTVT.

In the case of this clone: At one boundary the junction diverges from the germline segment, which might be a read error. The CDR3 DNA reads as TGTGCCAGCAGCTTAGGACTAGGGTCGCACTTC. Protein: CASSLGLGSHF. The chain has TRBV7-2 and TRBJ2-5; D perhaps matches TRBD2 (6 bases). CDR1 and CDR2 from the germline V gene are SGHTA and FQGNSA. The CDR3 is made up of 11 amino acids.

The chain employs TRBV5-6 and TRBJ2-4, with 7 bases identical to TRBD2. Germline CDR1 reads SGHDT; CDR2 reads YYEEEE. The CDR3 length is 15 residues. V dropped 2 bases and J dropped 0; count of bases not matched to a gene: 2. The CDR3 sequence is CASSFSGLAKNIQYF. The DNA of the CDR3 is TGTGCCAGCAGCTTTAGCGGGTTAGCCAAAAACATTCAGTACTTC.

This clone has just one count. J is TRBJ2-1 and V is TRBV25-1; D is unclear. The CDR3 covers 12 residues. The germline gives CDR1 MGHDK, CDR2 SYGVNS. V was cut by 1 base and J by 10 bases, with 8 bases left in between. The CDR3 DNA follows: TGTGCCAGCAGTGAATTGGCCCAGGAGCAGTTCTTC. Encoded protein: CASSELAQEQFF.

The chain couples TRBV6-5 to TRBJ1-1, with D unclear. CDR3 length: 13 residues. CDR1 is MNHEY, CDR2 SVGAGI, per germline. Trimming took 5 bases from V and 2 from J, leaving 9 bases between them. The CDR3 is CASSPRPNTEAFF. CDR3 bases: TGTGCCAGCAGTCCTAGACCTAACACTGAAGCTTTCTTT.

V and J are TRBV15 and TRBJ1-2; D gene unclear. Germline CDR1 reads LNHNV; CDR2 reads YYDKDF (reference sequence). The CDR3 is made up of 14 amino acids. Trimming removed 5 bases from V and 5 bases from J, with 15 bases in between. The CDR3: CATSPSGLHYGYTF. Written as DNA, the CDR3 is TGTGCCACCAGCCCAAGTGGGCTACATTATGGCTACACCTTC.

CDR3 nucleotide sequence: TGTGCCAGCTCACCGCGGACAGTTGGGGAGGGCACTGAAGCTTTCTTT. As protein: CASSPRTVGEGTEAFF. This chain connects TRBV18 to TRBJ1-1, with a possible D match to TRBD1 (6 bases). This CDR3 has 16 residues. The germline V and J ends were trimmed by 3 bases and 4 bases, with 18 bases remaining between them. Germline values: CDR1 KGHSH, CDR2 LQKENI.

This clone has just one count. Compared with germline, one end of the junction differs, possibly owing to a read error. The same CDR3 arises from other DNA sequences in this sample as well. The chain couples TRBV10-3 to TRBJ2-3; no clear D gene. This CDR3 has 17 amino acids. CDR1 ENHRY and CDR2 SYGVKD come from the germline V gene. CDR3 loop: CAISESFEPPSTDTQYF. The DNA for the CDR3 is TGCGCCATCAGTGAGTCCTTTGAGCCCCCTAGCACAGATACGCAGTATTTT.

This clone was observed a handful of times. The chain has TRBV4-1 and TRBJ1-4, with D perhaps matching TRBD1 (5 bases). This CDR3 region has 15 residues. From germline, CDR1 is MGHRA and CDR2 YSYEKL. Trimming removed 1 base from V and 2 bases from J, with 8 bases in between. The CDR3 coding sequence is TGCGCCAGCAGCCAAGCCGGGGGGACTAATGAAAAACTGTTTTTT. It is translated as CASSQAGGTNEKLFF.

The chain uses TRBV5-6 and TRBJ1-5; D not resolved. Trimming stripped 4 bases from V and 2 bases from J, with 10 bases between. Germline CDR1 is SGHDT and CDR2 is YYEEEE. The CDR3 is 14 amino acids. CDR3: CASSLTVGNQPQHF. In nucleotides, the CDR3 is TGTGCCAGCAGCCTTACTGTCGGCAATCAGCCCCAGCATTTT.

This clone was counted once. For the CDR3, the DNA is TGTGCCAGCAGCTCCTCTAGCGCTAGCTCCTACGAGCAGTACTTC. This translates into CASSSSSASSYEQYF. The rearrangement joins TRBV7-2 to TRBJ2-5; perhaps TRBD2 as D (6 bases). The J call may be in error: the DNA end matches TRBJ2-7 better. The CDR3 extends over 15 amino acids. Germline V gene data show CDR1 as SGHTA and CDR2 as FQGNSA.

J is TRBJ2-7 and V is TRBV6-5; maybe TRBD2 (5 bases). Germline V gene sequence: CDR1 MNHEY, CDR2 SVGAGI. The CDR3 length is 15 residues. Trimming removed 2 bases at V and 6 bases at J, with 17 bases between. The DNA of the CDR3 is TGTGCCAGCAGTTACACCCGAGGGCGGACCGCCGAGCAGTACTTC. Amino acids: CASSYTRGRTAEQYF.